These T cell receptor beta chains were read from a single sample in a study of post-analysis software for immune sequencing data. TCRdb reprocessed the PCR reads via MiXCR and lists one record per CDR3 protein. This table has roughly 400,000 distinct CDR3 sequences, less than 40% appearing once. What was sequenced was blood. These TCRs come from a girl aged 2 to 10 with multiple sclerosis. Each CDR3 is given with its conserved first and last residue. A D gene is named only where the DNA matches it firmly. Clone size is given for some rows only: seen once, a few or many times, or a class if the clone is expanded.

clone_size j_call d_call v_call cdr3_nt cdr3_aa
NA TRBJ1-1 NA TRBV7-8 TGTGCCAGCAGCTTGCTTGAAGCTTTCTTT CASSLLEAFF
NA TRBJ1-5 NA TRBV28 TGTGCCAGCACCCAGGAAACAGGGAGGATTCAGCCCCAGCATTTT CASTQETGRIQPQHF
NA TRBJ2-1 NA TRBV20-1 TGCAGCCCTAGAGAATATGAGCAGTTCTTC CSPREYEQFF
once TRBJ1-5 NA TRBV28 TGTGCCAGCAAATCAGGGATCGACCAGCCCCAGCATTTT CASKSGIDQPQHF
NA TRBJ1-5 NA TRBV4-1 TGCGCCAGCAGCCCCCGGTGGGGTTATAGCAATCAGCCCCAGCATTTT CASSPRWGYSNQPQHF
few TRBJ2-7 TRBD1 TRBV7-9 TGTGCCAGCAGCCCAGACGGACAGGGGTTCTACGAGCAGTACTTC CASSPDGQGFYEQYF
few TRBJ2-7 NA TRBV5-5 TGTGCCAGCAGCTCCCTTTTAACCTACGAGCAGTACTTC CASSSLLTYEQYF
NA TRBJ1-2 NA TRBV10-3 TGTGCCATCAGTGAGGCAACAGGGAACTATGGCTACACCTTC CAISEATGNYGYTF
NA TRBJ2-5 NA TRBV29-1 TGCAGCTGCCAGCCGGGCCAAGAGACCCAGTACTTC CSCQPGQETQYF
NA TRBJ1-4 NA TRBV5-1 TGCGCCAGCAGCATCAACAGGGTTAATGGTGAAAAACTGTTTTTT CASSINRVNGEKLFF
NA TRBJ2-7 TRBD1 TRBV9 TGTGCCAGCAGCCCCCGCCAGGACAGGTTCCACGAGCAGTACTTC CASSPRQDRFHEQYF
NA TRBJ2-3 TRBD1 TRBV19 TGTGCCACCCGAAGAGACAGGGAAGCAGATACGCAGTATTTT CATRRDREADTQYF
NA TRBJ1-1 NA TRBV6-2/TRBV6-3 TGTGCCAGCAGCCCCCGCCGGACAGACAACACTGAAGCTTTCTTT CASSPRRTDNTEAFF
few TRBJ2-1 TRBD2 TRBV5-1 TGCGCCAGCAGTGAGACTAGCGGGATCAATGAGCAGTTCTTC CASSETSGINEQFF
few TRBJ2-7 NA TRBV29-1 TGCAGCGTTGTCGGGGTCGAGCAGTACTTC CSVVGVEQYF
NA TRBJ1-4 NA TRBV20-1 TGCAGTGCACCCGCCGGAACTAATGAAAAACTGTTTTTT CSAPAGTNEKLFF
few TRBJ2-7 NA TRBV7-8 TGTGCCAGCAGCTTAAGATACGGTGGAGGGGTCGACGAGCAGTACTTC CASSLRYGGGVDEQYF
few TRBJ1-2 TRBD1 TRBV9 TGTGCCAGCAGCGTAGATCGCAGGGGGGATGGCTACACCTTC CASSVDRRGDGYTF
once TRBJ2-5 TRBD1 TRBV20-1 TGCAGCGGCTACAGGGGTCACGAGACCCAGTACTTC CSGYRGHETQYF
NA TRBJ1-1 TRBD1 TRBV18 TGTGCCAGCTCGCACGGGACAGGATGGTGGCATAACACTGAAGCTTTCTTT CASSHGTGWWHNTEAFF
once TRBJ2-1 TRBD1 TRBV28 TGTACCAGCAGTCGACCCCGGACAGGTAACAATGAGCAGTTCTTC CTSSRPRTGNNEQFF
NA TRBJ2-3 NA TRBV6-1 TGTGTCAGCAACCCACTAGCCAGCACAGATACGCAGTATTTT CVSNPLASTDTQYF
NA TRBJ2-1 TRBD2 TRBV6-5 TGTGCCAGCAGCTACTGGACTAGCGGGGGTAAAAATGAGCAGTTCTTC CASSYWTSGGKNEQFF
NA TRBJ1-1 TRBD1 TRBV11-3 TGTGCCAGCAGCTTAGGGGGGACAGGGGCTGAAGCTTTCTTT CASSLGGTGAEAFF
NA TRBJ2-1 NA TRBV5-1 TGCGCCAGCAACCCCCACGGGGGGGGCAGGGGGCTTAATGAGCAGTTCTTC CASNPHGGGRGLNEQFF
NA TRBJ2-7 TRBD1 TRBV6-5 TGTGCCAGCAGTCGTATTAGGGACAGGGGAGAAAACGAGCAGTACTTC CASSRIRDRGENEQYF
NA TRBJ1-1 NA TRBV28 TGTGCCAGCGGGTCTTGGAGCGTTGGTGAAGCTTTCTTT CASGSWSVGEAFF
NA TRBJ2-1 TRBD2 TRBV20-1 TGCAGTGCTAGATCCGCTAGCGGGAGGGCCCACAATGAGCAGTTCTTC CSARSASGRAHNEQFF